This T cell receptor (beta chain) was recovered during a study of OX40 agonist ivuxolimab in advanced cancers. In the study overall: Mean age approximately 61 years, range about 23 to 85; 82.7% male. Study findings and constraints: Both CD4+ and CD8+ T cell populations in blood had undergone clonal expansion by week 6 at 0.1 to 3.0 mg/kg. Antigen targets of the expanded peripheral T cells went undetermined.

The J segment lost 6 bases and the V segment lost 0 bases, leaving 5 bases of the junction unmatched. CDR1 is SGHRS, CDR2 YFSETQ, per germline. The CDR3 runs 15 residues. Turning to this clone: Its antigen is currently unknown.

The method was immunoSEQ multiplex PCR; TCRdb's version includes in-frame clones alone and lacks a portion of them. Of some 96,000 clones detected, approximately 90% appear once; the ten largest clones hold 0.5% to 0.65%. The clonotype originates from an adult with an advanced solid tumor such as melanoma, head and neck, liver or kidney cancer. J is TRBJ1-2 and V is TRBV5-1, with 10 bases aligning to TRBD1. Sequencing used CD4+ or CD8+ T cells sorted from blood, obtained in a trial of the OX40 agonist ivuxolimab. CDR3 sequence: CASSLGDRGFHGYTF. The DNA for the CDR3 is TGCGCCAGCAGCTTGGGGGACAGGGGCTTCCATGGCTACACCTTC. The variable domain in full, completed from reference TRBV5-1 and TRBJ1-2, reads KAGVTQTPRYLIKTRGQQVTLSCSPISGHRSVSWYQQTPGQGLQFLFEYFSETQRNKGNFPGRFSGRQFSNSRSEMNVSTLELGDSALYLCASSLGDRGFHGYTFGSGTRLTVV.